This T cell receptor (beta chain) was captured by sequencing in a study of cytomegalovirus exposure and HLA in healthy donors (dated by TCRdb to the late 2010s). About the study as a whole: An earlier analysis of approximately 640 of the donors reported approximately 290 Gb of sequence data and roughly 100 million unique TCR beta sequences from 150 million to 200 million T cells. An early release that covered about 600 HLA-typed donors contained around 330 gigabases of sequencing data and around 80 million unique TCR sequences. Of the roughly 400 genotyped donors, roughly 80% were placed in the genetic ancestry cluster associated with self-reported Caucasian donors. The study was designed to test whether signatures of past pathogen exposure could be identified by cataloging public T cell receptors. Using immunosequencing, the study profiled T cell repertoires from about 620 subjects and related those repertoires to cytomegalovirus serostatus. A separate validation cohort of about 110 different subjects was used in addition to the 666-subject first cohort. To predict cytomegalovirus infection status, the study combined high-throughput TCR immunosequencing, statistical association of individual TCRs with disease status, and machine learning. A later analysis re-examined previously published TCR beta repertoires from just over 650 donors and added high-resolution HLA genotyping to investigate patterns of TCR occurrence. Rather than using new phenotypic data, the later analysis identified candidate immune exposures from TCR beta sequences and from how often those sequences occurred across donors. An earlier analysis of 500 to 650 of the donors applied high-throughput TCR beta sequencing to assess whether each TCR beta V gene segment acted as functional or pseudogenic. Donor age, sex, ethnicity and CMV serostatus were collected together with the repertoire data. A later genetic analysis used genome-wide SNP genotypes for about 60% of the roughly 700 donors, treating that subset as a discovery cohort. Every repertoire in the discovery cohort had been generated on one and the same sequencing platform. Class I and class II HLA loci were covered by the typing at four-digit resolution. Typing coverage varied by locus: roughly 620-640 donors for A, B, C, DRB1 and DQB1; roughly 500 for DQA1; 600 to 610 for DPA1; 450 to 480 for DPB1. Roughly 5 DR-DQ haplotypes were handled as single units for association and clustering, since linkage in the cohort was strong. Among some 400 genotyped donors of the cohort, an average of about 240,000 unique TCR beta nucleotide sequences were sequenced per donor, around 18% of them non-productive. The paper as a whole reports these results and caveats: Most TCR sequences were seen in very few donors, while some public TCRs were found in many individuals. Correlated functional status among segregating V segments might be attributable to linkage disequilibrium, but an unknown experimental factor could not be ruled out. This cohort had only TCR beta chains sequenced, and the lack of alpha or paired-chain data limited which features could be detected. In the study, 150 to 200 TCR beta chains were listed as associated with cytomegalovirus. The authors suggested that the approach could potentially be extended to other disease states and immunological phenotypes. In a later genetic analysis, fewer N-insertions in productive TCRs were reported among donors in an Asian-associated ancestry cluster than the roughly 700-donor mean. Most CMV-associated TCR beta chains appeared to be HLA-restricted in a later analysis, and the HLA associations seemed to be driven largely by CMV exposure. Specific HLA alleles were associated with 16,951 TCR beta sequences at a false discovery rate of 0.05 in a later analysis. CMV serostatus was the only immune exposure information available for the cohort. In both the original and validation cohorts, the classifier was reported to diagnose cytomegalovirus status with high specificity and sensitivity. Strong co-occurrence of HLA alleles, especially DR and DQ, made assigning TCR associations to individual alleles difficult. A further reported finding was that TCR beta sequences accurately predicted the HLA-A and HLA-B alleles for most subjects in the first cohort. In an earlier analysis of 587 of the donors, most TCR beta V segments were observed in productive rearrangements about 90% or about 30% of the time, broadly matching IMGT annotations. Three of the identified cytomegalovirus-associated TCR beta chains were confirmed in vitro to be specific for cytomegalovirus antigens. V-gene and J-gene trimming of TCR beta chains was associated with a missense DCLRE1C variant in a later genetic analysis, and the association was replicated in an independent cohort. The sequencing pipeline was judged likely to have produced a cluster of highly shared sequence variants as a technical artifact. Because the 87-base-pair reads could not distinguish some IMGT-functional V segments, including TRBV6-2 and TRBV6-3, those segments were excluded. The earlier analysis of 587 of the donors excluded approximately 17 rarely observed V segments, including chromosome 9 orphons, because counts were too low. The presence/absence analyses assumed that sequencing depth was roughly uniform across donors, and that assumption may not be true. Because some donors lacked HLA typing at each locus, the association tests relied only on the typed subset. Compared with equally common non-associated chains, HLA-associated TCR beta chains in a later analysis were more clonally expanded and had lower generation probabilities. According to a later analysis, TCR association rates differed among HLA loci, with DRB1 alleles showing the most associated TCRs and HLA-C alleles showing the fewest. In a later analysis, several top co-occurrence clusters were reported to appear linked to parvovirus B19, influenza, CMV and Epstein-Barr virus.

The cohort comprised 710 or so healthy bone marrow donors. Cohort members were all nominally healthy when sampled, although unrecorded immune exposures were likely present. The donor tested CMV seropositive, placing the donor among the roughly 270 seropositive members of the cohort. Each donor provided a peripheral blood sample, and peripheral blood mononuclear cells were used for TCR beta sequencing. Genomic DNA was extracted from the blood cell samples with the Qiagen DNeasy Blood Extraction Kit. On this clone itself: No cognate antigen has been identified for it.

The CDR3 covers 16 residues, taking in both the cysteine and the phenylalanine. The kept DNA is CDR3 alone, 48 bases in frame from the first base. Sequences SNHLY (CDR1) and FYNNEI (CDR2) are obtained from the germline V gene. From V the trimming removes 5 bases and from J it removes 7 bases, while the gene matches leave 10 bases of the junction unaccounted for. Libraries were built with the immunoSEQ multiplex PCR assay. The multiplex PCR relied on a mix of 60 forward primers for TCR Vbeta segments and 13 reverse primers for TCR Jbeta segments. Amplification of the CDR3 region of rearranged TCR beta genes was performed with a multiplex PCR assay on genomic DNA. The Illumina HiSeq System was used to sequence the amplified TCR beta libraries as 87-base-pair reads. Per the original workflow: Across the roughly 640 repertoires, a later analysis counted approximately 75 million unique TCR beta chains, about 10 million of which were shared by at least two donors. To remove PCR and sequencing errors, raw reads were error-corrected and collapsed into unique sequences using a nearest-neighbor algorithm that merged closely related sequences. CDR3 sequences were aligned to IMGT reference sequences to assign V, D and J gene segments. For a sequence to be retained, a match of at least six nucleotides was required to both a V gene segment and a J gene segment. A rearrangement was called productive if the CDR3 had no stop codons and remained in frame with V and J, and every other rearrangement was called non-productive. Following IMGT convention, CDR3 was defined as the stretch from the second conserved V-encoded cysteine up to the conserved J-encoded phenylalanine. The earlier analysis of 587 of the donors excluded sequences that lacked an unambiguous match to a single V gene segment. In an earlier analysis of roughly 600 of the donors, a V segment was called functional when productive rearrangements were above 56.7%, and segregating when the standard deviation between donors exceeded 5%. A statistical classification framework was built for diagnosing cytomegalovirus status from the catalog of TCR beta chain sequences. V and J gene assignment, in a later analysis, came from comparing TCR nucleotide sequences with IMGT/GENE-DB human TR gene sequences. The TCRdist pipeline was used in a later analysis to assign CDR3 sequences and most-parsimonious VDJ recombination scenarios. In a later analysis, every TCR beta chain was defined by the combination of its CDR3 amino acid sequence and its V-gene family, and reads without a unique V-gene family were dropped. To address suspected cross-contamination and a sequencing artifact, a later analysis removed roughly 640 highly shared, low-generation-probability nucleotide sequences. For each public chain, a later analysis derived a clonal expansion index from normalized ranks of inferred template counts within each repertoire. In a later analysis, generation probabilities were computed using a VDJ recombination model fitted to out-of-frame rearrangements, and the results were checked against IGoR. A later analysis scored TCR-TCR, TCR-HLA and TCR-CMV co-occurrence with hypergeometric tests, applying a repertoire-size bias correction to TCR pairs. False discovery rates were estimated in a later analysis by permuting HLA or CMV assignments 20 times. In a later analysis, co-occurring TCRs were grouped using DBSCAN, and TCRdist sequence similarity was added for clustering within HLA-allele-positive subsets. Repertoires with fewer than 30,000 or more than 120,000 public chains, plus five repertoires with anomalous nucleotide sharing, were excluded from co-occurrence clustering. TCRdb took this table from immuneACCESS and kept in-frame rearrangements with V and J called. Such tables lack part of the clones; where checked against another copy, unresolved V genes explain under half of the gap, and the rest is unexplained. For V, J and clone size, that table is used; D and trimming come from the DNA. The sample has some 130,000 clones on record. Together, the top ten hold around 1.6% of the sample.

The TCR was taken from a woman aged 40 to 50 in good health and CMV-seropositive. The receptor chain draws on TRBV2 and TRBJ2-2; 10 bases in the junction line up with TRBD1. The sequenced sample consisted of PBMCs. CDR3 protein: CASSSRQGALGGELFF. The nucleotide sequence is TGTGCCAGCAGTTCGAGACAGGGGGCGCTCGGCGGGGAGCTGTTTTTT. Supplemented by the reference TRBV2 and TRBJ2-2 proteins around the CDR3, the complete variable domain is EPEVTQTPSHQVTQMGQEVILRCVPISNHLYFYWYRQILGQKVEFLVSFYNNEISEKSEIFDDQFSVERPDGSNFTLKIRSTKLEDSAMYFCASSSRQGALGGELFFGEGSRLTVL.